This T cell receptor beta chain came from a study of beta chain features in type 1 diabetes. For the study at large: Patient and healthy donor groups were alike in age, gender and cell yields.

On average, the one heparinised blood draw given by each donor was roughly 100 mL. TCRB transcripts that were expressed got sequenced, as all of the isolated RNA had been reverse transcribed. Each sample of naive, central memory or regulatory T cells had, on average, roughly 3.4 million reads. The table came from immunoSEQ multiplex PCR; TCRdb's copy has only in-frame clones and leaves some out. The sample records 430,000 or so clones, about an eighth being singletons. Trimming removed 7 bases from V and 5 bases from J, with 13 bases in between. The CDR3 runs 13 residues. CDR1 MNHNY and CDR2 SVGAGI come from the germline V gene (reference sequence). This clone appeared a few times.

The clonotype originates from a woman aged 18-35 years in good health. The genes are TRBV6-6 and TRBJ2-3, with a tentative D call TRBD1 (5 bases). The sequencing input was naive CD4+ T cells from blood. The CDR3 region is CASTPPGQDTQYF. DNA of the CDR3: TGTGCCAGCACACCCCCAGGGCAAGATACGCAGTATTTT.